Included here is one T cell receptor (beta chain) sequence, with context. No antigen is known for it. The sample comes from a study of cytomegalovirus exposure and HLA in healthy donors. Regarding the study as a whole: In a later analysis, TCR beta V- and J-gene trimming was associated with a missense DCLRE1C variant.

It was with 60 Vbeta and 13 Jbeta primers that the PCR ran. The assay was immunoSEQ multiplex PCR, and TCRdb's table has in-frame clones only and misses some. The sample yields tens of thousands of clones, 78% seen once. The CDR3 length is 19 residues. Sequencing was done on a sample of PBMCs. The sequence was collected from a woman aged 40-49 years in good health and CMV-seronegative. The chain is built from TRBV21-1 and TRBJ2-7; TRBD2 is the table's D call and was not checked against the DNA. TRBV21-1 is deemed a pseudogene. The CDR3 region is CASSKGGSTRITEYYEQYF. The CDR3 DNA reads TGTGCCAGCAGCAAAGGCGGGAGTACCCGTATTACCGAATATTACGAGCAGTACTTC.